This entry lists 21 T cell receptor beta chains sequenced from one sample in a study of monozygotic twins with inflammatory bowel disease. TCRdb reanalyzed the 5' RACE reads and collapses them to one entry per CDR3 protein, without DNA. In all, the sample yields approximately 160,000 distinct CDR3 sequences. The specimen was blood. The source of these receptors is a human donor with ulcerative colitis or Crohn's disease, or a healthy co-twin of an affected twin (not recorded which).

V and J are TRBV7-6 and TRBJ1-4. The germline gives CDR1 SGHVS, CDR2 FNYEAQ. This CDR3 region has 13 residues. CDR3 sequence: CASSPWTVEKLFF.

The chain has TRBV20-1 and TRBJ1-5; TCRdb names TRBD1, which stays unverified in the absence of DNA. Germline V lookup: CDR1 DFQATT, CDR2 SNEGSKA (reference sequence). This CDR3 is built from 17 residues. CDR3 in amino acids: CSARYLLGGLSNQPQHF.

The chain has TRBV6-2 or TRBV6-3 and TRBJ2-2; absent DNA, TCRdb's TRBD2 call cannot be checked. The CDR3 has 16 amino acids. Looked up from germline, CDR1 is MNHEY and CDR2 is SVGEGT. CDR3 in amino acids: CASSRLAGANTGELFF.

The chain combines TRBV21-1 with TRBJ2-5; the TRBD2 assignment by TCRdb is unverifiable without DNA. TRBV21-1 is designated a pseudogene. CDR3 length: 16 residues. CDR3 in amino acids: CASSKFPGGKKETQYF.

This chain joins TRBV7-8 and TRBJ1-5; with no DNA, the TCRdb D assignment of TRBD1 cannot be verified. Germline V gives CDR1 SGHVS, CDR2 FQNEAQ. The CDR3 spans 14 residues. The CDR3 sequence is CASRPGVSNQPQHF.

The chain is built from TRBV30 and TRBJ2-7. This CDR3 region has 12 residues. Germline lookup yields CDR1 GTSNPN and CDR2 SVGIG (reference sequence). CDR3 sequence reads: CAWSRTPQEQYF.

J is TRBJ2-5 and V is TRBV5-4. The CDR3 totals 14 residues. The germline V gene encodes CDR1 SGHNT and CDR2 YYREEE (reference sequence). This chain's CDR3 is CASSLDRGFETQYF.

This chain's CDR3 is CASSGGPSVQETQYF. The V gene is TRBV28, the J gene TRBJ2-5. CDR3 length equals 15 residues. Germline CDR1 and CDR2: MDHEN and SYDVKM.

The CDR3 sequence: CSVEDGGTGRLPGELFF. This rearrangement joins TRBV29-1 to TRBJ2-2; with no DNA, the TCRdb D assignment of TRBD1 cannot be verified. Germline-derived CDR1 and CDR2 are SQVTM and ANQGSEA. The CDR3 consists of 17 residues.

The rearrangement uses TRBV24-1 and TRBJ2-5; TCRdb outputs TRBD1, but without DNA this stays unchecked. Germline-derived CDR1 and CDR2 are KGHDR and SFDVKD. This CDR3 has 14 amino acids. The CDR3 loop reads CATSDYRGQETQYF.

The genes are TRBV11-2 and TRBJ2-5; absent DNA, TCRdb's TRBD1 call cannot be checked. Germline V gene lookup returns CDR1 SGHAT and CDR2 FQNNGV. The CDR3 has 16 residues. The CDR3 sequence: CASRPIQGGVQETQYF.

The genes are TRBV25-1 and TRBJ2-3. CDR3 size: 12 residues. Germline V CDR1 and CDR2: MGHDK, SYGVNS. CDR3: CASSDLADTQYF.

The V call is TRBV4-3, the J call TRBJ1-6; without DNA, the TCRdb call of TRBD1 cannot be checked. This CDR3 has 17 residues. Germline CDR1 is LGHNA and CDR2 is YSLEER. The CDR3 is CASSQERGVSYNSPLHF.

This chain joins TRBV11-2 and TRBJ2-1; TCRdb gives TRBD2 as the D gene, but with no DNA this cannot be confirmed. Germline lookup yields CDR1 SGHAT and CDR2 FQNNGV. This CDR3 has 18 amino acids. CDR3 sequence: CASSLLSGLADPYNEQFF.

V usage is TRBV27 and J usage is TRBJ1-2; the TCRdb D gene call, TRBD1, has no DNA to confirm it. This CDR3 spans 14 amino acids. Germline V gives CDR1 MNHEY, CDR2 SMNVEV (reference sequence). CDR3: CASRLQGGIYGYTF.

The rearrangement links TRBV5-1 to TRBJ2-3; the D call from TCRdb, TRBD1, cannot be confirmed without DNA. The CDR3 consists of 16 residues. Looked up from germline, CDR1 is SGHRS and CDR2 is YFSETQ. The CDR3 region is CASSLRTTGRTDTQYF.

V and J are TRBV7-9 and TRBJ2-7; the TRBD1 assignment by TCRdb is unverifiable without DNA. This CDR3 region has 14 residues. Germline V gives CDR1 SEHNR, CDR2 FQNEAQ (reference sequence). CDR3 in amino acids: CASSYGTGTYEQYF.

The V call is TRBV7-2, the J call TRBJ2-6; the D gene TCRdb calls, TRBD2, cannot be checked with no DNA. CDR1 is SGHTA and CDR2 is FQGNSA in the germline V gene. The CDR3 has 15 amino acids. CDR3: CASSGASRGANVLTF.

The genes are TRBV18 and TRBJ2-3. The CDR3 is 13 residues long. Germline V gives CDR1 KGHSH, CDR2 LQKENI. CDR3 protein: CASSPPGTDTQYF.

The chain uses TRBV27 and TRBJ2-7; TCRdb's D gene call, TRBD2, goes unchecked for lack of DNA. The CDR3 sequence is 17 residues long. Per germline, CDR1 MNHEY and CDR2 SMNVEV (reference sequence). Here the CDR3 reads CASSSPGGSGRAYEQYF.

The rearrangement joins TRBV10-3 to TRBJ2-3; there is no DNA to check the TCRdb D call of TRBD2. There are 14 residues in the CDR3. Germline CDR1 ENHRY, CDR2 SYGVKD. CDR3 residues: CAISLGQGTDTQYF.